This passage covers 10 T cell receptor beta chains from one sample sequenced in a study of blood T cell repertoires in COVID-19. Sequencing was performed with immunoSEQ multiplex PCR; in TCRdb, only in-frame clones are kept and a portion is missing. This sample yields around 280,000 clones, of which nearly 90% are seen a single time; 1.7% belongs to the top ten. The sample taken for sequencing was PBMCs or T cells enriched from blood (not recorded which). Receptors were obtained from a young woman with acute COVID-19.

The chain joins TRBV4-1 to TRBJ2-1; 10 bases are shared with TRBD2. V was pared by 2 bases and J by 1 base, with 8 bases of the junction left unmatched. The CDR3 has 18 amino acids. Germline V gene lookup returns CDR1 MGHRA and CDR2 YSYEKL. In DNA form, the CDR3 reads TGCGCCAGCAGCCAACTTGGAAGCGGGAGGGCGTCCTACAATGAGCAGTTCTTC. Protein product: CASSQLGSGRASYNEQFF.

On this clone: The same CDR3 also results from other DNA sequences found in this sample. The chain carries TRBV11-2 and TRBJ1-1; D remains ambiguous. From germline, CDR1 is SGHAT and CDR2 FQNNGV. There are 13 residues in the CDR3. V lost 2 bases, J lost 1 base, and 5 bases lay in between. The chain's CDR3 is CASSLSGNTEAFF. CDR3 DNA sequence: TGTGCCAGCAGCTTATCAGGGAACACTGAAGCTTTCTTT.

As concerns this clone: Other nucleotide sequences in the sample specify the same CDR3. This chain links TRBV5-1 with TRBJ1-1; unclear D gene. Germline lookup yields CDR1 SGHRS and CDR2 YFSETQ. The CDR3 has 14 amino acids. The V end was cut by 1 base, the J end by 1 base, with 8 bases between. In nucleotides, the CDR3 is TGCGCCAGCAGCTTGTTGTCAGGGAACACTGAAGCTTTCTTT. Protein sequence: CASSLLSGNTEAFF.

The V and J genes are TRBV27 and TRBJ2-5; the D is unclear. The CDR3 spans 15 residues. Germline V gene data show CDR1 as MNHEY and CDR2 as SMNVEV (reference sequence). V lost 3 bases to trimming and J lost 7 bases, with 18 bases between them. The CDR3 sequence: CASSLRRPPVGTQYF. The CDR3 DNA reads as TGTGCCAGCAGTTTGAGGCGTCCCCCCGTCGGGACCCAGTACTTC.

The V call is TRBV6-5, the J call TRBJ2-1; the match to TRBD2 covers 8 bases. The CDR3 consists of 14 residues. V gave up 1 base and J gave up 5 bases; unmatched junction bases: 1. CDR1 is MNHEY, CDR2 SVGAGI, per germline. CDR3 coding DNA: TGTGCCAGCAGTTACTTAGCGGGGAACAATGAGCAGTTCTTC. It yields the protein CASSYLAGNNEQFF.

V and J are TRBV5-4 and TRBJ2-5; TRBD2 agrees at 9 bases. Germline V lookup: CDR1 SGHNT, CDR2 YYREEE (reference sequence). J gave up 3 bases and V 3 bases, and 3 bases lay outside the gene matches. This CDR3 is built from 14 residues. The CDR3 DNA sequence: TGTGCCAGCAGCTCGGCGGGAGGGGAAGAGACCCAGTACTTC. Its protein is CASSSAGGEETQYF.

The chain has TRBV29-1 and TRBJ1-2, with 7 nucleotides matching TRBD1. CDR1 is SQVTM and CDR2 is ANQGSEA in the germline V gene. The CDR3 spans 11 residues. J lost 9 bases, V lost 7 bases, and 8 bases had no gene match. In DNA form, the CDR3 reads TGCAGCGCTTTGACAGGGAGTAGCTACACCTTC. Translating gives CSALTGSSYTF. Using reference TRBV29-1 and TRBJ1-2 for the parts outside the CDR3, the full variable domain is SAVISQKPSRDICQRGTSLTIQCQVDSQVTMMFWYRQQPGQSLTLIATANQGSEATYESGFVIDKFPISRPNLTFSTLTVSNMSPEDSSIYLCSALTGSSYTFGSGTRLTVV.

The J gene is TRBJ2-7, the V gene TRBV4-3; possible D gene TRBD1, 6 bases. The CDR3 runs to 15 residues. V lost 0 bases, J lost 4 bases, and 13 bases lay in between. The germline CDR1 and CDR2 sequences are LGHNA and YSLEER. CDR3 nucleotides: TGCGCCAGCAGCCAAGATCGGCTAACAGGGTACGAGCAGTACTTC. Protein product: CASSQDRLTGYEQYF.

The chain combines TRBV11-2 with TRBJ2-2; maybe TRBD2 (6 bases). Between the trimmed V and J ends, which lost 5 bases and 1 base, there was a span of 11 bases. CDR1 SGHAT and CDR2 FQNNGV come from the germline V gene. The CDR3 is 15 residues long. CDR3 sequence (DNA): TGTGCCAGCAGCCGAAGGCGGGAGAACACCGGGGAGCTGTTTTTT. This sequence encodes CASSRRRENTGELFF.

This clone has a single count. The chain employs TRBV15 and TRBJ1-5, with D possibly TRBD1 on 5 matching bases. Trimming removed 0 bases at V and 1 base at J, with 13 bases between. This CDR3 region has 17 residues. Germline values: CDR1 LNHNV, CDR2 YYDKDF (reference sequence). The CDR3 spells CATSRDRGGVSNQPQHF. The DNA of the CDR3 is TGTGCCACCAGCAGAGATCGGGGAGGGGTGAGCAATCAGCCCCAGCATTTT.